This entry lists 30 T cell receptor beta chains sequenced from one sample in a study of cytomegalovirus exposure and HLA in healthy donors (dated by TCRdb to about 2017). Library method: the immunoSEQ multiplex PCR assay. For the multiplex PCR, a mixture combining 60 forward primers for TCR Vbeta segments and 13 reverse primers for TCR Jbeta segments was used. The immuneACCESS repertoire file appears here via TCRdb, limited to in-frame rearrangements. These files lack a portion of the clones; in checked studies, under half of the deficit traces to unresolved V genes, and the cause of the others is not known. Across this sample there are roughly 150,000 clones, with about three quarters seen only once. The ten most abundant clones make up less than 11% of the sample. What was sequenced was PBMCs. All receptors derive from a man aged 25 to 40 in good health and CMV-seropositive.

This clone has more than one count but fewer than ten. This chain uses TRBV30 with TRBJ1-4; possibly TRBD1 for D (5 bases). CDR1 is GTSNPN and CDR2 is SVGIG in the germline V gene (reference sequence). This CDR3 has 13 amino acids. Trimming removed 5 bases from V and 5 bases from J, with 12 bases in between. The chain's CDR3 is CAWCSGLNEKLFF. In nucleotides, the CDR3 is TGTGCCTGGTGTTCGGGACTCAATGAAAAACTGTTTTTT. Full variable domain (rest looked up from reference TRBV30 and TRBJ1-4): SQTIHQWPATLVQPVGSPLSLECTVEGTSNPNLYWYRQAAGRGLQLLFYSVGIGQISSEVPQNLSASRPQDRQFILSSKKLLLSDSGFYLCAWCSGLNEKLFFGSGTQLSVL.

This clone was observed once. The rearrangement links TRBV13 to TRBJ2-1, with a possible D match to TRBD2 (7 bases). There are 14 residues in the CDR3. Germline assignment: CDR1 PRHDT and CDR2 FYEKMQ (reference sequence). Trimming removed 1 base from V and 14 bases from J, with 18 bases in between. The CDR3 sequence is CASSLAGGRDREFF. CDR3 coding DNA: TGTGCCAGCAGCTTAGCGGGGGGCCGGGACCGGGAGTTCTTC.

This clone was counted once. This chain joins TRBV2 and TRBJ2-5; 7 bases fit TRBD2. The CDR3 has 16 amino acids. J lost 5 bases, V lost 8 bases, and 17 bases had no gene match. Germline values: CDR1 SNHLY, CDR2 FYNNEI. The CDR3 loop reads CASGRREFSAAETQYF. CDR3 DNA: TGTGCCAGCGGGCGGCGGGAGTTTTCCGCGGCGGAGACCCAGTACTTC.

With respect to this clone: At one boundary the junction diverges from the germline segment, which might be a read error. The same CDR3 can be traced to other DNA sequences in this sample. The chain links TRBV9 to TRBJ2-1; a weak D match, TRBD2 (5 bases). The CDR3 covers 16 residues. Germline values: CDR1 SGDLS, CDR2 YYNGEE. DNA of the CDR3: TGTGCCAGCAGCCCACCGTCTGGAGGAGATTACAATGAACAGTTCTTC. Translating it yields CASSPPSGGDYNEQFF.

This clone showed up just a few times. The chain recombines TRBV28 with TRBJ2-1; weak D call: TRBD1 (6 bases). The V gene lost 5 bases and the J gene lost 10 bases, with 18 bases spanning the gap. Germline values: CDR1 MDHEN, CDR2 SYDVKM. The CDR3 is 14 amino acids. CDR3 DNA sequence: TGTGCCAGCAGTCTCAACAGGGTGCTAGGGGAGCAGTTCTTC. As protein: CASSLNRVLGEQFF.

The CDR3 region is CASSLAGSADGANVLTF. CDR3 DNA sequence: TGCGCCAGCAGCTTGGCCGGGAGTGCTGATGGGGCCAACGTCCTGACTTTC. The chain combines TRBV5-1 with TRBJ2-6; D possibly corresponds to TRBD2 (6 bases). The CDR3 extends over 17 amino acids. Looked up from germline, CDR1 is SGHRS and CDR2 is YFSETQ. V lost 0 bases and J lost 3, with 13 bases in between.

V usage is TRBV2 and J usage is TRBJ1-2; tentative D call: TRBD1 (6 bases). CDR1 is SNHLY and CDR2 is FYNNEI in the germline V gene. The CDR3 has 15 amino acids. V lost 5 bases and J 4 bases, leaving 17 bases between the germline ends. As DNA, the CDR3 is TGTGCCAGCAGTTACTTACTAGGGGGTAGCTATGGCTACACCTTC. Translating it yields CASSYLLGGSYGYTF.

The chain employs TRBV25-1 and TRBJ2-3; the match to TRBD2 covers 8 bases. The ends lost 4 bases at V and 2 bases at J; junction bases unmatched: 8. Per the germline V gene, CDR1 is MGHDK and CDR2 is SYGVNS. CDR3 length: 16 residues. The CDR3 region is CASSVDTAGDTDTQYF. The CDR3 coding sequence is TGTGCCAGCAGTGTGGATACAGCGGGAGACACAGATACGCAGTATTTT.

V gene TRBV6-5 combines with J gene TRBJ2-5; TRBD2 agrees at 15 bases. Germline V gene lookup returns CDR1 MNHEY and CDR2 SVGAGI. The V segment lost 6 bases and the J segment 5 bases; nucleotides outside the gene matches: 4. CDR3 length equals 15 residues. For the CDR3, the DNA is TGTGCCAGCAGCAGGACTAGCGGGAGGGCGGAGACCCAGTACTTC. Residues: CASSRTSGRAETQYF.

The rearrangement links TRBV9 to TRBJ1-1, with D possibly TRBD1 on 5 matching bases. This CDR3 spans 14 amino acids. The ends were cut back, 0 bases at V and 1 base at J, with 7 bases in the middle. Germline V lookup: CDR1 SGDLS, CDR2 YYNGEE. The CDR3 spells CASSVDGGNTEAFF. DNA of the CDR3: TGTGCCAGCAGCGTAGACGGGGGGAACACTGAAGCTTTCTTT.

The chain combines TRBV21-1 with TRBJ2-5; TRBD1 is taken as the D call from the table, unchecked against the DNA. TRBV21-1 is a pseudogene segment. This CDR3 region has 15 residues. CDR3 sequence reads: CASSNKGQGVETQYF. CDR3 nucleotides: TGTGCCAGCAGCAACAAAGGACAGGGGGTCGAGACCCAGTACTTC.

The chain combines TRBV5-4 with TRBJ1-1; D is unclear. Trimming pared 0 bases from V and 12 bases from J, leaving 15 bases between. Per germline, CDR1 SGHNT and CDR2 YYREEE (reference sequence). The CDR3 is made up of 13 amino acids. CDR3 sequence: CASSLDLAGQTFF. Here the CDR3 DNA reads TGTGCCAGCAGCTTGGATTTGGCAGGTCAGACTTTCTTT.

The genes are TRBV19 and TRBJ2-5; a weak D match, TRBD2 (7 bases). The better agreement between TRBJ2-7 and the DNA end casts doubt on the J call. Per germline, CDR1 LNHDA and CDR2 SQIVND (reference sequence). CDR3 length equals 14 residues. This chain's CDR3 is CASSRGGTLNEQYF. The CDR3 DNA sequence: TGTGCCAGCTCAAGGGGGGGGACCCTAAACGAGCAGTACTTC.

This chain's CDR3 is CASSLGEGGYGYTF. The CDR3 region has the DNA TGTGCCAGCAGCTTAGGGGAAGGGGGCTATGGCTACACCTTC. This sequence joins TRBV7-9 and TRBJ1-2; TRBD1 might be the D (6 bases). The V gene's germline CDR1 is SEHNR and CDR2 FQNEAQ (reference sequence). This CDR3 contains 14 residues. Trimming took 1 base from V and 4 from J, leaving 10 bases between them.

The chain combines TRBV30 with TRBJ2-7, with TRBD1 identical over 11 bases. V lost 1 base and J lost 6; bases outside the gene matches: 2. Germline V gives CDR1 GTSNPN, CDR2 SVGIG (reference sequence). The CDR3 has 13 residues. The CDR3 DNA reads as TGTGCCTGGAGTGAGGGACAGGGGGGCGAGCAGTACTTC. Amino acids: CAWSEGQGGEQYF.

V is TRBV4-1 and J is TRBJ2-7; 10 nucleotides align to TRBD2. This CDR3 has 14 amino acids. The V and J ends lost 4 bases and 3 bases, in that order; junction bases with no gene match: 3. CDR1 and CDR2 from the germline V gene are MGHRA and YSYEKL. As DNA, the CDR3 is TGCGCCAGCAGCCCGCCTAGCGGGGGCTACGAGCAGTACTTC. This translates into CASSPPSGGYEQYF.

There are a few counts of this clone. The CDR3 nucleotides are TGTGCCAGCAGTACAAGGGAGGCCGCTTCACCCCTCCACTTT. This translates into CASSTREAASPLHF. This chain connects TRBV6-1 to TRBJ1-6; the D is unclear. Deletions cut 5 bases from V and 9 bases from J, with 14 bases between. The CDR3 has 14 residues. From germline, CDR1 is MNHNS and CDR2 SASEGT.

The J gene is TRBJ2-1, the V gene TRBV19; 9 bases agree with TRBD1. The CDR3 totals 14 residues. The germline V gene encodes CDR1 LNHDA and CDR2 SQIVND (reference sequence). V trimming: 7 bases; J trimming: 9 bases; junction bases outside the gene matches: 10. CDR3 in DNA: TGTGCCAGTAATCATCCGGGACAGGGAGGTGAGCAGTTCTTC. Amino acids: CASNHPGQGGEQFF.

The chain links TRBV11-2 to TRBJ1-3, with D unclear. The germline CDR1 and CDR2 sequences are SGHAT and FQNNGV. CDR3 length: 14 amino acids. V lost 1 base to trimming and J lost 7 bases, with 11 bases between them. CDR3 DNA: TGTGCCAGCAGCTTAGCTGGACTGTTTAACACCATATATTTT. As protein: CASSLAGLFNTIYF.

The genes are TRBV7-9 and TRBJ1-2, with TRBD1 identical over 11 bases. In germline, CDR1 is SEHNR, CDR2 FQNEAQ (reference sequence). This CDR3 contains 16 residues. Unmatched junction bases numbered 5, after V lost 3 bases and J lost 2 bases. The CDR3: CASSLGTGGRNYGYTF. In DNA form, the CDR3 reads TGTGCCAGCAGCTTGGGGACAGGGGGGCGGAACTATGGCTACACCTTC.

The rearrangement uses TRBV7-9 and TRBJ2-1, with 11 bases matching TRBD2. Losses at the gene ends were 5 bases for V and 5 bases for J; bases not matched to a gene: 5. This CDR3 spans 15 amino acids. Germline CDR1 reads SEHNR; CDR2 reads FQNEAQ (reference sequence). CDR3 sequence: CASSPLAGVHNEQFF. The CDR3 region has the DNA TGTGCCAGCAGCCCACTAGCGGGAGTACACAATGAGCAGTTCTTC.

The chain links TRBV4-1 to TRBJ1-1, with D unclear. This CDR3 is 14 amino acids long. CDR1 is MGHRA, CDR2 YSYEKL, per germline. Between the trimmed V and J ends, which lost 0 bases and 3 bases, there was a span of 8 bases. CDR3 sequence: CASSQDSFYTEAFF. CDR3 coding DNA: TGCGCCAGCAGCCAAGATTCTTTCTACACTGAAGCTTTCTTT.

This clone was found a few times. The rearrangement uses TRBV7-9 and TRBJ1-5; no definite D call. CDR3 length: 12 residues. Germline CDR1 and CDR2: SEHNR and FQNEAQ (reference sequence). V lost 4 bases and J lost 6, with 7 bases in between. DNA for the CDR3: TGTGCCAGCAGCTCAGTGGCTCAGCCCCAGCATTTT. Its translation: CASSSVAQPQHF. Full variable domain (rest looked up from reference TRBV7-9 and TRBJ1-5): DTGVSQNPRHKITKRGQNVTFRCDPISEHNRLYWYRQTLGQGPEFLTYFQNEAQLEKSRLLSDRFSAERPKGSFSTLEIQRTEQGDSAMYLCASSSVAQPQHFGDGTRLSIL.

The chain couples TRBV9 to TRBJ2-3; no definite D call. Germline-derived CDR1 and CDR2 are SGDLS and YYNGEE. Trimming pared 1 base from V and 2 bases from J, leaving 11 bases between. This CDR3 is 15 amino acids long. The DNA for the CDR3 is TGTGCCAGCAGCGTAACCAGCGCGTTCACAGATACGCAGTATTTT. Residues: CASSVTSAFTDTQYF.

The rearrangement joins TRBV20-1 to TRBJ2-7; D not certain. Trimming left V 1 base short and J 7 bases short, with 8 bases between. The CDR3 spans 11 residues. Per the germline V gene, CDR1 is DFQATT and CDR2 is SNEGSKA (reference sequence). The CDR3 loop reads CSARGSGEQYF. As DNA, the CDR3 is TGCAGTGCTAGAGGGAGTGGGGAGCAGTACTTC.

Points on this clone: The junction shows a germline mismatch at one end, possibly a read error. Other DNA sequences within the sample encode an identical CDR3. V gene TRBV6-5 combines with J gene TRBJ2-7; the match to TRBD2 covers 7 bases. The CDR3 has 15 amino acids. The germline gives CDR1 MNHEY, CDR2 SVGAGI. Here the CDR3 reads CASSYVVAGAYEQYF. DNA for the CDR3: TGCGCCAGCAGTTACGTGGTTGCGGGAGCTTACGAGCAGTACTTC.

This chain joins TRBV5-4 and TRBJ1-6, with D possibly matching TRBD1 (6 bases). Germline V gene lookup returns CDR1 SGHNT and CDR2 YYREEE (reference sequence). The CDR3 loop spans 14 amino acids. The V end was cut by 0 bases, the J end by 5 bases, with 6 bases between. CDR3 bases: TGTGCCAGCAGCTTGGACAGGGATAATTCACCCCTCCACTTT. Its protein product is CASSLDRDNSPLHF.

The J gene is TRBJ1-2, the V gene TRBV9; TRBD1 aligns across 7 bases. CDR3 size: 17 residues. The germline V gene has CDR1 SGDLS and CDR2 YYNGEE. With V trimmed by 4 bases and J by 7 bases, 19 bases remained unmatched. The CDR3 region is CASSLFPEGLDRAGYTF. The CDR3 DNA is TGTGCCAGCAGCTTATTCCCGGAGGGACTAGACAGGGCTGGCTACACCTTC.

The chain has TRBV19 and TRBJ2-5; D is possibly TRBD2 (5 bases). The CDR3 extends over 14 amino acids. The germline V gene encodes CDR1 LNHDA and CDR2 SQIVND (reference sequence). V dropped 1 base and J dropped 5 bases, with 11 bases sitting between them. The CDR3 DNA reads as TGTGCCAGTAGTATAGCGGGGAACGGGGAGACCCAGTACTTC. Its translation: CASSIAGNGETQYF.

CDR3 protein: CASSLRGTGATYGGYTF. In nucleotides, the CDR3 is TGTGCCAGCAGTTTAAGAGGGACAGGGGCTACCTATGGAGGCTACACCTTC. The chain couples TRBV28 to TRBJ1-2; 10 positions match TRBD1. The germline V gene encodes CDR1 MDHEN and CDR2 SYDVKM. V trimming: 2 bases; J trimming: 8 bases; junction bases outside the gene matches: 14. CDR3 length: 17 residues.